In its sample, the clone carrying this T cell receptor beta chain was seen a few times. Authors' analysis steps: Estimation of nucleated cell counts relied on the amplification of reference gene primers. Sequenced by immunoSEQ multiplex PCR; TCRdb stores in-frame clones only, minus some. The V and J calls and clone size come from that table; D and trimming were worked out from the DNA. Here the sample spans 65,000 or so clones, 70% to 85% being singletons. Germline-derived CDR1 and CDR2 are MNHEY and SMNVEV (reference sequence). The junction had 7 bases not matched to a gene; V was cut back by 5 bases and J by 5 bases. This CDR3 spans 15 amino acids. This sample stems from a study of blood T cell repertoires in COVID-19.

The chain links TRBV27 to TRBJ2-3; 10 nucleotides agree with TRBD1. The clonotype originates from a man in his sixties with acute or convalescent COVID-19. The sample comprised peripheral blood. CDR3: CASSPPGQGKDTQYF. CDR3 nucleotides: TGTGCCAGCAGTCCTCCGGGACAGGGGAAAGATACGCAGTATTTT.